Presented here are 8 T cell receptor beta chains from one specimen sequenced in a study of blood T cell repertoires in COVID-19. Assay used: immunoSEQ multiplex PCR; TCRdb lists only in-frame clones, some missing. The sample consists of roughly 12,000 clones, around 79% of them appearing once. The specimen sequenced was peripheral blood. These TCRs come from an elderly man with acute or convalescent COVID-19.

CDR3 loop: CASRGRGYTF. The CDR3 DNA reads as TGCGCCAGCCGAGGGAGAGGCTACACCTTC. V usage is TRBV5-1 and J usage is TRBJ1-2; the D is unclear. The germline V gene encodes CDR1 SGHRS and CDR2 YFSETQ. V was cut by 7 bases and J by 8 bases, with 9 bases left in between. The CDR3 length is 10 residues.

This chain connects TRBV3-1 (or the pseudogene TRBV3-2) to TRBJ1-6; D call uncertain. The CDR3 is 13 residues long. Trimming took 1 base from V and 5 from J, leaving 3 bases between them. Per the germline V gene, CDR1 is LGHDT and CDR2 is YNNKEL (reference sequence). Here the CDR3 reads CASSQVNNSPLHF. The CDR3 DNA sequence: TGTGCCAGCAGCCAAGTAAATAATTCACCCCTCCACTTT.

The V call is TRBV5-1, the J call TRBJ2-1; 9 nucleotides align to TRBD1. CDR1 is SGHRS, CDR2 YFSETQ, per germline. Germline trimming cut 3 bases from V and 7 bases from J; bases unmatched to any gene: 8. This CDR3 is 15 amino acids long. The CDR3 region is CASSSGTGSSNEQFF. The CDR3 coding sequence is TGCGCCAGCAGCTCCGGGACAGGGTCGTCAAATGAGCAGTTCTTC.

The V gene is TRBV10-1, the J gene TRBJ1-4, with D maybe TRBD1 (5 bases). The CDR3 has 13 residues. Trimming left V 9 bases short and J 6 bases short, with 14 bases between. From germline, CDR1 is WNHNN and CDR2 SYGVQD (reference sequence). The CDR3 nucleotides read TGCGCCAGTCTCAAAGGAGGGGATGAAAAACTGTTTTTT. This encodes CASLKGGDEKLFF.

J is TRBJ2-5 and V is TRBV19; D might be TRBD1 (6 bases). This CDR3 has 14 amino acids. The V gene's germline CDR1 is LNHDA and CDR2 SQIVND (reference sequence). Trimming took off 7 bases at V and 1 base at J, with 13 bases between the two ends. The CDR3 DNA follows: TGTGCCAGTAATAACCGGGACATCCAAGAGACCCAGTACTTC. This encodes CASNNRDIQETQYF.

The table lists this clone with a count of one. The genes are TRBV19 and TRBJ1-2; D uncertain. V lost 6 bases to trimming and J lost 4 bases, with 15 bases between them. CDR3 length equals 14 residues. Germline CDR1 and CDR2: LNHDA and SQIVND (reference sequence). Here the CDR3 reads CASRDRPGGYGYTF. The CDR3 DNA sequence: TGTGCCAGTAGGGACCGGCCCGGAGGCTATGGCTACACCTTC.

The chain recombines TRBV28 with TRBJ2-7; D uncertain. This CDR3 spans 13 amino acids. Germline CDR1 MDHEN, CDR2 SYDVKM. With 8 bases removed from V and 0 bases from J, the gap between germline ends came to 11 bases. CDR3 DNA sequence: TGTGCCAGCCAGGTAGGATTCTCCTACGAGCAGTACTTC. Residues: CASQVGFSYEQYF.

This sequence joins TRBV29-1 and TRBJ2-1, with D unresolved. This CDR3 has 13 amino acids. Germline lookup yields CDR1 SQVTM and CDR2 ANQGSEA. Trimming shortened V by 8 bases and J by 0 bases, and 11 bases separated the two germline ends. CDR3 loop: CSSTLSSYNEQFF. CDR3 DNA sequence: TGCAGCTCCACTCTTAGCTCCTACAATGAGCAGTTCTTC.